This T cell receptor beta chain was identified during a study of CD8+CD57+ T cells in acquired aplastic anemia. The wider study: Recorded DNA amounts for sorted CD4+ and CD8+ cells had an average of 3.2 ug.

Genomic DNA provided the template from which TCR beta VDJ and CDR3 profiles were obtained. Using its own MiXCR run on the reads, TCRdb lists one record per CDR3 protein. Counted here are 150,000 to 200,000 distinct CDR3 sequences, more than 40% occurring once; the ten biggest clones make up more than 30%. Before being chosen for sequencing, patients had shown CD8+CD57+ cell expansion by flow cytometry. With no exception, the patients had severe acquired aplastic anemia. Blood came from patients not yet given any therapy. Turning to this clonotype: Its antigen is still unknown. The germline gene is not matched at one end of the junction; a read error may be the cause.

The CDR3 is 14 amino acids. In germline, CDR1 is ENHRY, CDR2 SYGVKD. General study points: Patients had around 30 CD8+ CDR3 sequences in common with controls (the shared set).

The rearrangement links TRBV10-3 to TRBJ2-3; possibly TRBD1 or TRBD2 for D (5 bases each). This sequence was found in a human donor with aplastic anemia. Sample: sorted CD4+, CD8+, or CD8+CD57+ T cells (not recorded which) from PBMCs. CDR3 protein: CATSDPGRTDTQYF. CDR3 DNA: TGTGCCACCAGTGACCCGGGACGCACAGATACGCAGTATTTT.